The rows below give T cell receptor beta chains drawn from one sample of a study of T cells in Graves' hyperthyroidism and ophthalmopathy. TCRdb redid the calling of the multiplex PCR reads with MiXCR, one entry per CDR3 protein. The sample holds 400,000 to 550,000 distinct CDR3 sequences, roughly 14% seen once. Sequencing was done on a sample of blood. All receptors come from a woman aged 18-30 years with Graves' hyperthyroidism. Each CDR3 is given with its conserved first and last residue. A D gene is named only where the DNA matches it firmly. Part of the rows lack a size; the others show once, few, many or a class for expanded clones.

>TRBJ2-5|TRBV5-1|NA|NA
CASSLATYGETQYF
TGCGCCAGCAGCTTGGCCACGTACGGGGAGACCCAGTACTTC
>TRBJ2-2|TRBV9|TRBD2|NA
CASRAGTSTAGELFF
TGTGCCAGCAGGGCCGGGACTAGCACCGCCGGGGAGCTGTTTTTT
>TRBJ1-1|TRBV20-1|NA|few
CSAPPPSGKPFF
TGCAGTGCTCCCCCCCCTTCCGGTAAGCCTTTCTTT
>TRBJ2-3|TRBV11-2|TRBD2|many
CASGPSGKSTDTQYF
TGTGCCAGCGGCCCTAGCGGGAAAAGCACAGATACGCAGTATTTT
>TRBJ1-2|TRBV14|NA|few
CASSQDTGNYGYTF
TGTGCCAGCAGCCAAGATACCGGAAACTATGGCTACACCTTC
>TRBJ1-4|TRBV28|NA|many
CASLREGVEKLFF
TGTGCCAGCCTCAGGGAGGGAGTTGAAAAACTGTTTTTT
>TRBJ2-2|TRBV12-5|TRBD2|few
CASGLFLQLAEVETGELFF
TGTGCTAGTGGTTTGTTCCTTCAGCTAGCGGAGGTTGAGACCGGGGAGCTGTTTTTT
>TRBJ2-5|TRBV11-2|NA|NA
CASSLDRGRNTQYF
TGCGCCAGCAGCCTCGACAGAGGTAGAAATACCCAGTACTTC
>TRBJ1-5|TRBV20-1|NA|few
CSARRQGNQPQHF
TGCAGTGCTAGAAGGCAGGGCAATCAGCCCCAGCATTTT
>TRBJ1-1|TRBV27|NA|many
CASSSPAGGHTEAFF
TGTGCCAGCAGTTCCCCCGCGGGTGGGCACACTGAAGCTTTCTTT
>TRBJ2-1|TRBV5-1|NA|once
CASSSSGLVTIDEHFF
TGCGCCAGCAGCTCGTCGGGGCTAGTGACGATCGATGAGCACTTCTTC
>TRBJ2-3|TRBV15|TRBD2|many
CATSRDRLAGGDTQYF
TGTGCCACCAGCAGAGATCGCCTAGCGGGAGGAGATACGCAGTATTTT
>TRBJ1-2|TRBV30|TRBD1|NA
CASPRDRGLGYTF
TGTGCCTCACCCCGGGACAGGGGGTTAGGCTACACCTTC
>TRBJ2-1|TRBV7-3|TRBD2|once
CASSLDGLAGEQCF
TGTGCCAGCAGCTTAGACGGACTAGCCGGTGAGCAGTGCTTC
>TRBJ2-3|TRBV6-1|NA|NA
CASNNGGLDTQYF
TGTGCCAGCAATAACGGGGGGCTGGATACGCAGTATTTT
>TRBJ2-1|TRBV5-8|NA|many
CASRRTWLAPDYEQFF
TGTGCCAGCAGACGGACGTGGCTAGCGCCTGATTATGAGCAGTTCTTC
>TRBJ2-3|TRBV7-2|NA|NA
CASSPRGVGSGADTQYF
TGTGCCAGCAGCCCGCGAGGTGTCGGGAGTGGGGCAGATACGCAGTATTTT
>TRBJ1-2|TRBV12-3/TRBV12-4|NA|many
CASSLQGWGGYTF
TGTGCCAGCAGTTTACAGGGCTGGGGTGGCTACACCTTC
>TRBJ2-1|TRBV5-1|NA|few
CASSLAPGINEQFF
TGCGCCAGCAGCTTGGCCCCGGGGATCAATGAGCAGTTCTTC
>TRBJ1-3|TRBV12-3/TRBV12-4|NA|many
CASRTDSSGNTIYF
TGTGCCAGCAGAACGGACAGCTCTGGAAACACCATATATTTT
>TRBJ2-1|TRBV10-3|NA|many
CAISTADSDEQFF
TGTGCCATCAGCACCGCGGACAGTGATGAGCAGTTCTTC
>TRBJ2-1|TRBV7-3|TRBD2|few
CASSPKWTSGNDEQFF
TGTGCCAGCAGCCCAAAGTGGACTAGCGGGAACGATGAGCAGTTCTTC
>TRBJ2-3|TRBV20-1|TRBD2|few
CSVHLPSGSTDTQYF
TGCAGTGTCCATCTCCCTAGCGGGAGTACAGATACGCAGTATTTT
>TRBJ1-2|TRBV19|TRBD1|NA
CASTRQGKDGYTF
TGTGCCAGTACAAGACAGGGAAAGGATGGCTACACCTTC
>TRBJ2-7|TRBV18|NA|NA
CASSPLRTGRGYEQYF
TGTGCCAGCTCACCACTTCGGACAGGTCGGGGGTACGAGCAGTACTTC
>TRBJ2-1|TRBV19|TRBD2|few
CASSIWPTSGYNEQFF
TGTGCCAGTAGTATATGGCCGACTAGCGGCTACAATGAGCAGTTCTTC
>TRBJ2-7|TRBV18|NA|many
CASSPSGTAYEQYF
TGTGCCAGCTCACCCAGCGGGACAGCCTACGAGCAGTACTTC
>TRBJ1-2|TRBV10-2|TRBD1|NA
CASSETLDRARYGYTF
TGCGCCAGCAGTGAGACCCTAGACAGGGCGAGATATGGCTACACCTTC
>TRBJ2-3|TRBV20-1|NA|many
CSARGEFSTDTQYF
TGCAGTGCAAGAGGAGAATTTAGCACAGATACGCAGTATTTT
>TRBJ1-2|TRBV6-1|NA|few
CASRATVFFGYTF
TGTGCCAGCAGGGCGACAGTTTTTTTCGGCTACACCTTC
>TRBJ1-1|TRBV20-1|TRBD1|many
CSARDLRQGGWTEAFF
TGCAGTGCTAGAGACCTCCGACAGGGCGGATGGACTGAAGCTTTCTTT
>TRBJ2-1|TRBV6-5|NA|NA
CASSYLGRSGAYNEQFF
TGTGCCAGCAGTTACCTTGGACGTAGCGGAGCCTACAATGAGCAGTTCTTC
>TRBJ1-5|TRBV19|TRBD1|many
CASSHDRVNQPQHF
TGTGCCAGTAGCCACGACAGGGTAAATCAGCCCCAGCATTTT
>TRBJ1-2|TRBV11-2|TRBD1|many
CASSLAYRGLGYTF
TGTGCCAGCAGCTTAGCCTACAGGGGGCTTGGCTACACCTTC
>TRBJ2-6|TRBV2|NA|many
CASSEWANVLTF
TGTGCCAGCAGTGAGTGGGCCAACGTCCTGACTTTC
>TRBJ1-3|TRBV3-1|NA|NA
CASSNGRNTIYF
TGTGCCAGCAGCAATGGCAGAAACACCATATATTTT
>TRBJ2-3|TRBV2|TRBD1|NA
CASRPGTADTDTQYF
TGTGCCAGCAGGCCCGGGACAGCTGACACAGATACGCAGTATTTT
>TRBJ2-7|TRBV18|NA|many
CASSPPVSGYEQYF
TGTGCCAGCTCACCACCCGTTTCGGGCTACGAGCAGTACTTC
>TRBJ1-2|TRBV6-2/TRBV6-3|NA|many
CASRRNRSRLNYGYTF
TGTGCCAGCCGAAGGAACAGAAGTCGACTGAACTATGGCTACACCTTC
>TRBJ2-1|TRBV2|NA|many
CASSEALRLQAFF
TGTGCCAGCAGTGAAGCGCTTCGACTGCAGGCGTTCTTC
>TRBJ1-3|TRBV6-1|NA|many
CASMIDRAGNTIYF
TGTGCCAGCATGATAGACAGAGCTGGAAACACCATATATTTT
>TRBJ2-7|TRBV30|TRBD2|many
CAWSRLAPSYEQYF
TGTGCCTGGAGTAGACTAGCCCCGAGCTACGAGCAGTACTTC
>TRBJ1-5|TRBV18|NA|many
CASRLSGQPQHF
TGTGCCAGCCGATTATCTGGTCAGCCCCAGCATTTT
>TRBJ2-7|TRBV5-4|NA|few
CASSSGQHYEQYF
TGTGCCAGCAGCTCCGGACAGCACTACGAGCAGTACTTC
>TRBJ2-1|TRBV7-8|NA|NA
CASSPLGRLPWADQLRFGNEQFF
TGTGCCAGCAGCCCTCTGGGCCGGCTGCCATGGGCTGATCAGCTACGGTTTGGCAATGAGCAGTTCTTC
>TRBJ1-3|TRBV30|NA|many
CAWSDRAFSGNTIYF
TGTGCCTGGAGCGACAGAGCTTTTTCTGGAAACACCATATATTTT
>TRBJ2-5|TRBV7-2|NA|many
CASSLFPGPQETQYF
TGTGCCAGCAGCTTATTCCCGGGACCCCAAGAGACCCAGTACTTC
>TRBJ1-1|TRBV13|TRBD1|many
CASSLEEHRGLNTEAFF
TGTGCCAGCAGCTTAGAGGAGCACAGGGGCCTGAACACTGAAGCTTTCTTT
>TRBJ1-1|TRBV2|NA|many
CASGRQYMNTEAFF
TGTGCCAGCGGAAGACAGTATATGAACACTGAAGCTTTCTTT
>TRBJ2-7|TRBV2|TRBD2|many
CASSEIGRLAGVTYEQYF
TGTGCCAGCAGTGAAATAGGTCGGCTAGCGGGAGTTACTTACGAGCAGTACTTC
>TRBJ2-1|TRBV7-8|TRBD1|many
CASSLARGGRRRNEQFF
TGTGCCAGCAGCTTGGCCCGAGGGGGCCGCCGGAGAAATGAGCAGTTCTTC
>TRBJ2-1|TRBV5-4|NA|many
CASEGGGEQFF
TGTGCCAGCGAGGGAGGGGGTGAGCAGTTCTTC
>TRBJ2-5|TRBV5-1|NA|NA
CVSSSKETQYF
TGCGTCAGCAGCTCAAAAGAGACCCAGTACTTC
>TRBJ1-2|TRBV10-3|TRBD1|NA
CAISESGWGQPNYGYTF
TGTGCCATCAGTGAGTCTGGATGGGGACAGCCGAACTATGGCTACACCTTC
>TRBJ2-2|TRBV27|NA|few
CASSLGGTVGELFF
TGTGCCAGCAGTCTAGGAGGGACAGTCGGGGAGCTGTTTTTT